These T cell receptor beta chains were read from a single sample in a study of siplizumab effects on memory and regulatory T cells. Some clones are missing from TCRdb's copy, which holds only in-frame ones; the method was immunoSEQ multiplex PCR. The repertoire includes around 72,000 clones, 91% of them detected once, and around 29% sits in the top ten. The sample was CD8+ T cells sorted from blood. The source is a human donor in good health. CDR3s include the opening cysteine and the closing phenylalanine or tryptophan. Each record gives: clone size, D gene, J gene, V gene, CDR3 protein, CDR3 DNA. D genes are given only for firm matches. The size entry is marked missing in some rows and otherwise reads once, few, many or a size class.

clone_size: -
d_call: -
j_call: TRBJ2-7
v_call: TRBV4-1
cdr3_aa: CASSLGRGEQYF
cdr3_nt: TGCGCCAGCAGCCTGGGTAGGGGGGAGCAGTACTTC

clone_size: -
d_call: -
j_call: TRBJ1-1
v_call: TRBV19
cdr3_aa: CASRGATEAFF
cdr3_nt: TGTGCCAGTCGAGGGGCGACTGAAGCTTTCTTT

clone_size: -
d_call: TRBD1
j_call: TRBJ2-7
v_call: TRBV27
cdr3_aa: CASSLTGQDYEQYF
cdr3_nt: TGTGCCAGCAGTTTGACGGGACAGGACTACGAGCAGTACTTC

clone_size: -
d_call: TRBD1
j_call: TRBJ2-1
v_call: TRBV7-9
cdr3_aa: CASSSTKPDRGLSYNEQFF
cdr3_nt: TGTGCCAGCAGCTCCACGAAACCAGACAGGGGCCTATCCTACAATGAGCAGTTCTTC

clone_size: once
d_call: -
j_call: TRBJ1-4
v_call: TRBV10-1
cdr3_aa: CASSEMLGENATNEKLFF
cdr3_nt: TGCGCCAGCAGTGAGATGTTAGGGGAAAATGCAACTAATGAAAAACTGTTTTTT

clone_size: -
d_call: -
j_call: TRBJ1-4
v_call: TRBV19
cdr3_aa: CASSIKLNEKLFF
cdr3_nt: TGTGCCAGTAGTATAAAGCTAAATGAAAAACTGTTTTTT

clone_size: -
d_call: TRBD2
j_call: TRBJ2-2
v_call: TRBV2
cdr3_aa: CASSDSGTSGGSGELFF
cdr3_nt: TGTGCCAGCAGTGACTCCGGGACTAGCGGGGGCTCCGGGGAGCTGTTTTTT

clone_size: -
d_call: -
j_call: TRBJ2-5
v_call: TRBV9
cdr3_aa: CASSVGAVQETQYF
cdr3_nt: TGTGCCAGCAGCGTCGGGGCCGTCCAAGAGACCCAGTACTTC

clone_size: -
d_call: TRBD1
j_call: TRBJ2-1
v_call: TRBV19
cdr3_aa: CASSSTGGPYNEQFF
cdr3_nt: TGTGCCAGTAGTAGTACAGGGGGCCCCTACAATGAGCAGTTCTTC

clone_size: -
d_call: TRBD1
j_call: TRBJ1-2
v_call: TRBV2
cdr3_aa: CASSDRAGYGYTF
cdr3_nt: TGTGCCAGCAGCGACAGGGCGGGCTATGGCTACACCTTC

clone_size: once
d_call: TRBD2
j_call: TRBJ2-1
v_call: TRBV6-5
cdr3_aa: CASSYDFGLAGLEQFF
cdr3_nt: TGTGCCAGCAGTTACGATTTCGGACTAGCGGGCCTCGAGCAGTTCTTC

clone_size: -
d_call: -
j_call: TRBJ1-2
v_call: TRBV5-6
cdr3_aa: CASSLWTDYGYTF
cdr3_nt: TGTGCCAGCAGCTTGTGGACAGATTATGGCTACACCTTC

clone_size: -
d_call: -
j_call: TRBJ2-7
v_call: TRBV5-4
cdr3_aa: CASSLGNSYEQYF
cdr3_nt: TGTGCCAGCAGCTTGGGGAACTCCTACGAGCAGTACTTC

clone_size: -
d_call: -
j_call: TRBJ2-3
v_call: TRBV5-6
cdr3_aa: CASSLEVRETQYF
cdr3_nt: TGTGCCAGCAGCTTGGAAGTCAGGGAGACGCAGTATTTT

clone_size: few
d_call: TRBD1
j_call: TRBJ1-5
v_call: TRBV5-5
cdr3_aa: CASSFGTENQPQHF
cdr3_nt: TGTGCCAGCAGCTTCGGGACAGAGAATCAGCCCCAGCATTTT

clone_size: -
d_call: -
j_call: TRBJ1-1
v_call: TRBV11-2
cdr3_aa: CASSRFGGLPADLNTEAFF
cdr3_nt: TGTGCCAGCAGCCGATTTGGGGGGTTGCCGGCAGACTTAAACACTGAAGCTTTCTTT

clone_size: -
d_call: -
j_call: TRBJ2-2
v_call: TRBV19
cdr3_aa: CASTPPGVPGELFF
cdr3_nt: TGTGCCAGTACCCCCCCAGGAGTACCCGGGGAGCTGTTTTTT

clone_size: -
d_call: TRBD1
j_call: TRBJ2-5
v_call: TRBV5-1
cdr3_aa: CASSLAGTGSGETQYF
cdr3_nt: TGCGCCAGCAGCTTAGCCGGGACAGGGTCGGGGGAGACCCAGTACTTC

clone_size: -
d_call: -
j_call: TRBJ1-2
v_call: TRBV5-5
cdr3_aa: CASSHLAAYYGYTF
cdr3_nt: TGTGCCAGCAGCCATCTGGCGGCATACTATGGCTACACCTTC

clone_size: once
d_call: -
j_call: TRBJ2-2
v_call: TRBV2
cdr3_aa: CASSDSIPPTGELFF
cdr3_nt: TGTGCCAGCAGTGATAGCATACCCCCCACCGGGGAGCTGTTTTTT